The 5 T cell receptor beta chains below all came from one sample that was sequenced in a study of T cell responses to AZD1222 COVID-19 vaccine listed by TCRdb under 2021. Library creation used the immunoSEQ multiplex PCR assay. TCRdb provides this immuneACCESS table in a form limited to in-frame rearrangements. Some clones are lacking; in checked studies, under half of them reflect an unresolved V gene, and why the rest are absent is not known. The sample records about 100,000 clones, approximately 96% of which are singletons. Roughly 2.2% of the sample is in the top ten clones. What this sample's time point label stands for: baseline before first vaccination. The sequencing used peripheral blood, collected on day 0 of AZD1222 vaccination. Source of these receptors: an adult in good health.

A few counts support this clone. V and J are TRBV5-4 and TRBJ2-7, with 12 bases aligning to TRBD2. V lost 4 bases, J lost 2 bases, and 10 bases stayed unmatched. Germline V gene data show CDR1 as SGHNT and CDR2 as YYREEE (reference sequence). This CDR3 contains 17 residues. CDR3 residues: CASSGGLAGIGAYEQYF. The CDR3 DNA reads TGTGCCAGCAGCGGAGGACTAGCGGGAATCGGCGCCTACGAGCAGTACTTC. Filled out from reference TRBV5-4 and TRBJ2-7, the complete variable domain reads ETGVTQSPTHLIKTRGQQVTLRCSSQSGHNTVSWYQQALGQGPQFIFQYYREEENGRGNFPPRFSGLQFPNYSSELNVNALELDDSALYLCASSGGLAGIGAYEQYFGPGTRLTVT.

The genes are TRBV7-9 and TRBJ1-2, with 7 bases lining up with TRBD1. The CDR3 is 14 amino acids. Germline CDR1 SEHNR, CDR2 FQNEAQ (reference sequence). V trimming: 4 bases; J trimming: 8 bases; junction bases outside the gene matches: 10. CDR3 residues: CASSSSDRARGYTF. The CDR3 coding sequence is TGTGCCAGCAGCTCGTCCGACAGGGCCCGCGGCTACACCTTC.

The rearrangement joins TRBV7-9 to TRBJ2-2; possible D gene TRBD2, 7 bases. CDR3 length: 15 residues. Germline V gene sequence: CDR1 SEHNR, CDR2 FQNEAQ (reference sequence). V was shortened by 5 bases and J by 3 bases, with 13 bases between the two germline ends. The chain's CDR3 is CASSRGGGDTGELFF. As DNA, the CDR3 is TGTGCCAGCAGCCGCGGAGGGGGGGACACCGGGGAGCTGTTTTTT.

The genes are TRBV6-5 and TRBJ1-5; the D gene is possibly TRBD1 (6 bases). This CDR3 has 15 residues. From germline, CDR1 is MNHEY and CDR2 SVGAGI. The ends were cut back, 0 bases at V and 9 bases at J, with 15 bases in the middle. The chain's CDR3 is CASSYSGFTGWPQHF. The CDR3 region has the DNA TGTGCCAGCAGTTACTCGGGCTTTACAGGGTGGCCCCAGCATTTT.

This chain joins TRBV5-1 and TRBJ2-3, with D possibly called TRBD1 or TRBD2 (5 bases each). The germline V gene encodes CDR1 SGHRS and CDR2 YFSETQ. The CDR3 contains 16 residues. V dropped 0 bases and J dropped 0 bases, with 11 bases sitting between them. CDR3 DNA: TGCGCCAGCAGCTTGGCTACGAGGGGTAGCACAGATACGCAGTATTTT. It yields the protein CASSLATRGSTDTQYF.